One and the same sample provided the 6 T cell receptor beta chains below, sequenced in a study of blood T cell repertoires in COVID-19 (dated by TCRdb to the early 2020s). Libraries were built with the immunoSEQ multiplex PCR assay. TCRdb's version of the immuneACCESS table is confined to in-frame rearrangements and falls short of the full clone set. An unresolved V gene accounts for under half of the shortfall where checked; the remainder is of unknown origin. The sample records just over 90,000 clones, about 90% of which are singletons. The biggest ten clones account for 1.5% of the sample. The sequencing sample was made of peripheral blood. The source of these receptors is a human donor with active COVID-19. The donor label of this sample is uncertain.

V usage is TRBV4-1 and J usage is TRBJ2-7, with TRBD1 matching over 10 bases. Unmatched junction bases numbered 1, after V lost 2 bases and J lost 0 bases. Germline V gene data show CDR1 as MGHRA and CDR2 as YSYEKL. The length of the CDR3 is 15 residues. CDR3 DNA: TGCGCCAGCAGCCAAAGGACAGGGGGCTCCTACGAGCAGTACTTC. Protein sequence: CASSQRTGGSYEQYF.

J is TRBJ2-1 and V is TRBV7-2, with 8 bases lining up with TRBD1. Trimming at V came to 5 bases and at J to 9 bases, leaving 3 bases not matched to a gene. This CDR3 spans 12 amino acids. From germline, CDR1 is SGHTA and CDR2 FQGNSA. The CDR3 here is CASSRTGFEQFF. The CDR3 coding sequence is TGTGCCAGCAGCCGGACAGGGTTTGAGCAGTTCTTC.

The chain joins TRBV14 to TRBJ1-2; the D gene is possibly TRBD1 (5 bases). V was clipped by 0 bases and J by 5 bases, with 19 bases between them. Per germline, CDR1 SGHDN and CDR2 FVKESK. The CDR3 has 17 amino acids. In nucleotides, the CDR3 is TGTGCCAGCAGCCAAGATTTCGGGTTCACAGGATTGTATGGCTACACCTTC. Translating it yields CASSQDFGFTGLYGYTF. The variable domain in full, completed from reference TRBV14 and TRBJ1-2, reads EAGVTQFPSHSVIEKGQTVTLRCDPISGHDNLYWYRRVMGKEIKFLLHFVKESKQDESGMPNNRFLAERTGGTYSTLKVQPAELEDSGVYFCASSQDFGFTGLYGYTFGSGTRLTVV.

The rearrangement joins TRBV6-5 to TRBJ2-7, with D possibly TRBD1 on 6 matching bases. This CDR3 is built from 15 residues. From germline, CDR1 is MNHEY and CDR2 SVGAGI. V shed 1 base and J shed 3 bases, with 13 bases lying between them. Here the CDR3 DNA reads TGTGCCAGCAGTTACTTTAGACAGGATCACTACGAGCAGTACTTC. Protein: CASSYFRQDHYEQYF.

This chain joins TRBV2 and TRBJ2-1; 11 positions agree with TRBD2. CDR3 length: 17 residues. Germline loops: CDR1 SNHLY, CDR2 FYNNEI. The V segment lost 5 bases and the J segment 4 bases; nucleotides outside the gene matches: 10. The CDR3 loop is CASSKLAGGLKYNEQFF. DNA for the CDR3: TGTGCCAGCAGTAAGCTAGCGGGGGGCCTAAAGTACAATGAGCAGTTCTTC.

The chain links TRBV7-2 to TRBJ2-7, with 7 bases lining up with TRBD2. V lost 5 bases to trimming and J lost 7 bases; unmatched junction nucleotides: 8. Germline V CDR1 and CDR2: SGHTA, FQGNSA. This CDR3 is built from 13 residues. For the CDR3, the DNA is TGTGCCAGCAGCAAGACGGGGGGTCGGGAGCAGTACTTC. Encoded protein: CASSKTGGREQYF. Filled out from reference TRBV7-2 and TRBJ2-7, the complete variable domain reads GAGVSQSPSNKVTEKGKDVELRCDPISGHTALYWYRQSLGQGLEFLIYFQGNSAPDKSGLPSDRFSAERTGGSVSTLTIQRTQQEDSAVYLCASSKTGGREQYFGPGTRLTVT.